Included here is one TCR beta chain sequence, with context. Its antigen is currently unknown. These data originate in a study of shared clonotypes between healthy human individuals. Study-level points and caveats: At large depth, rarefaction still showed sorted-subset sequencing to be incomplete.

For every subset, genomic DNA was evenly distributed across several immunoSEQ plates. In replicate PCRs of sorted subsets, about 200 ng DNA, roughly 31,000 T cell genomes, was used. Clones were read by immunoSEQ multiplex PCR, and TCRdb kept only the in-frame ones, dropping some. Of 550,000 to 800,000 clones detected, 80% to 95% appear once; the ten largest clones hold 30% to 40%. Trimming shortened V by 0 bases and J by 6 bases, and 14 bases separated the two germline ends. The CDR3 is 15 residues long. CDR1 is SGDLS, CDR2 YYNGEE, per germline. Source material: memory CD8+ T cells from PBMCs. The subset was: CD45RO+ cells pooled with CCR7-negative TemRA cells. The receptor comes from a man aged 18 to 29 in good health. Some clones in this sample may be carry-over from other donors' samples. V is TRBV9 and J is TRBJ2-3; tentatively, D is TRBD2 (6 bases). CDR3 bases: TGTGCCAGCAGCGTAGCTACGACTAGGTTTGATACGCAGTATTTT. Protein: CASSVATTRFDTQYF.